The present T cell receptor (beta chain) was sequenced within a study of T cell responses to AZD1222 COVID-19 vaccine. Study-wide points: Seropositive AZD1222 recipients at baseline numbered only 6 or 7. Unmutated variant regions are reportedly the target of nearly half of TCRs that are spike-specific.

Points on this clone: The antigen remains unidentified.

Deletions cut 0 bases from V and 8 bases from J, with 5 bases between. The CDR3 spans 11 residues. Germline V gene data show CDR1 as SGHRS and CDR2 as YFSETQ. Profiling relied on immunoSEQ multiplex PCR, and the TCRdb table lists in-frame clones only, not all of them. The data show about 79,000 clones, 80% seen once. The receptor's source is an adult in good health. The V call is TRBV5-1, the J call TRBJ1-1; D unclear. Here the sequenced sample was peripheral blood, taken on day 0 of AZD1222 vaccination. The CDR3: CASSLGGEAFF. The CDR3 region has the DNA TGCGCCAGCAGCTTGGGTGGAGAAGCTTTCTTT.